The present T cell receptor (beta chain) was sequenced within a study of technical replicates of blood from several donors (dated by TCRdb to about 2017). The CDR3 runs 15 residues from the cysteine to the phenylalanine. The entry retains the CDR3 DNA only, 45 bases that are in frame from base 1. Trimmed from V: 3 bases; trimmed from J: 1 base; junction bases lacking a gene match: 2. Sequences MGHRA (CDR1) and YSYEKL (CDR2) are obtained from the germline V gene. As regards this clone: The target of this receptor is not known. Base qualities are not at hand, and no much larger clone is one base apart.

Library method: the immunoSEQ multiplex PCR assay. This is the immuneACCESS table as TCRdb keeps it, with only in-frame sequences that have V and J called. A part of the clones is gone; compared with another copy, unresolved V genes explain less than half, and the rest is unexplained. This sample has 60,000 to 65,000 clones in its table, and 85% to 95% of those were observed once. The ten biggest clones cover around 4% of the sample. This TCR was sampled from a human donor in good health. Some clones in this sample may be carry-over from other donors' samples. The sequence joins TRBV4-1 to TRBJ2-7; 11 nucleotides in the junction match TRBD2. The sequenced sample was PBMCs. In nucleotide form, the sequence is TGCGCCAGCAGCCAGGGACTAGCGGATTCCTACGAGCAGTACTTC. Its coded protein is CASSQGLADSYEQYF.